This T cell receptor beta chain was profiled in a study of cytomegalovirus exposure and HLA in healthy donors. Whole-study context: Earlier work reported roughly 120 million unique TCR beta sequences from about 180 million T cells.

Study-level findings and limits: There were several of the most significant clusters that appeared linked to common viral pathogens in a later analysis. Fewer N-insertions than the approximately 700-donor mean were reportedly shown by an Asian-associated ancestry cluster in a later analysis.

CDR3 length: 17 residues. Germline CDR1 reads LNHDA; CDR2 reads SQIVND (reference sequence). Unmatched junction bases numbered 15, after V lost 3 bases and J lost 7 bases. The PCR was carried out with 60 Vbeta primers and 13 Jbeta primers. Profiling relied on immunoSEQ multiplex PCR, and the TCRdb table lists in-frame clones only, not all of them. The table records roughly 140,000 clones, 60% to 85% of them present only once. On this clone itself: Its antigen is undetermined.

Sequencing was done on a sample of PBMCs. The receptor was derived from a man in his late teens or twenties in good health and CMV-seronegative. V is TRBV19 and J is TRBJ1-5, with 7 bases fitting TRBD1. CDR3: CASSIPLVRQGGQPQHF. The CDR3 DNA sequence: TGTGCCAGTAGTATCCCCCTCGTTCGACAGGGCGGACAGCCCCAGCATTTT.